This TCR beta chain emerged from a study of metastatic and nonmetastatic thyroid tumors. Study details: Across peripheral blood and tumor or nodule tissue samples taken from malignant and benign thyroid patients, the repertoires were compared with one another.

This clone was recorded at least ten times. The CDR3 has 14 residues. Per germline, CDR1 MDHEN and CDR2 SYDVKM. With 5 bases removed from V and 0 bases from J, the gap between germline ends came to 7 bases. TCRdb ran MiXCR on the PCR reads. The sample consists of some 25,000 clones, under 15% of them appearing once. No treatment of any kind had been given to any patient before thyroid surgery. This clonotype originated in a female donor with papillary thyroid cancer or a benign thyroid nodule (not recorded which). Some clones in this sample may be carry-over from other donors' samples. Sequencing was done on a sample of blood. The chain couples TRBV28 to TRBJ2-2; no firm D call. CDR3 region: CASSRHTNTGELFF. The CDR3 coding sequence is TGTGCCAGCAGTCGACACACGAACACCGGGGAGCTGTTTTTT.